This entry lists 5 T cell receptor beta chains sequenced from one sample in a study of post-analysis software for immune sequencing data. Findings and caveats of the study: Patients carried a few TRBV segments more frequently than controls did, and TRBV5-6, TRBV5-1 and TRBV20-1 were among them.

Every TCR beta cDNA library bore unique molecular identifiers. TCRdb processed the PCR reads anew with MiXCR; each CDR3 protein has one entry. The sample lists approximately 350,000 distinct CDR3 sequences; less than 35% were seen once. These receptors have no known antigen. Sequencing was done on a sample of blood. These receptors came from a girl aged 10 to 17 with multiple sclerosis.

CDR3: CASITSGTGGHEQYF. In DNA form, the CDR3 reads TGTGCCAGCATCACTTCCGGGACAGGGGGCCACGAGCAGTACTTC. The rearrangement links TRBV28 to TRBJ2-5, with 12 nucleotides matching TRBD1. The DNA end favors TRBJ2-7, so the J call may be wrong. Germline CDR1 and CDR2: MDHEN and SYDVKM. The CDR3 covers 15 residues.

This chain connects TRBV6-5 to TRBJ1-2, with no clear D. The germline V gene has CDR1 MNHEY and CDR2 SVGAGI. The CDR3 contains 12 residues. Trimming pared 2 bases from V and 8 bases from J, leaving 9 bases between. The CDR3 is CASSYGTGGYTF. CDR3 in DNA: TGTGCCAGCAGTTACGGTACGGGGGGCTACACCTTC.

Notes on this clonotype: A much larger clone lies a single base off, so this may be a read error. The V gene is TRBV6-5, the J gene TRBJ2-7, with D perhaps TRBD1 (5 bases). The V end was cut by 6 bases, the J end by 3 bases, with 9 bases between. The CDR3 consists of 12 residues. The germline CDR1 and CDR2 sequences are MNHEY and SVGAGI. The CDR3 loop reads CASSHDSYEQYF. As DNA, the CDR3 is TGTGCCAGCAGCCACGACAGCTACGAGCAGTACTTC.

This clonotype has only a few counts. The J gene is TRBJ2-5, the V gene TRBV25-1; 7 nucleotides line up with TRBD1. This CDR3 contains 13 residues. V lost 10 bases, J lost 5 bases, and 10 bases stayed unmatched. Germline V gives CDR1 MGHDK, CDR2 SYGVNS. This chain's CDR3 is CATRGTVVETQYF. The CDR3 region has the DNA TGTGCCACCAGAGGGACAGTTGTCGAGACCCAGTACTTC.

Remarks on this clonotype: One junction end does not reproduce the germline sequence, and a read error may be involved. The chain links TRBV12-3 or TRBV12-4 to TRBJ2-7; D gene ambiguous. The CDR3 spans 14 residues. CDR3 sequence (DNA): TGTGCAGTTAACAAGAATGGGCCCTCCTACAAGCAGTACTTC. It specifies CAVNKNGPSYKQYF.